This T cell receptor (beta chain) was sequenced during a study of CD8+CD57+ T cells in acquired aplastic anemia listed by TCRdb under 2018. Regarding the study in general: Extracted DNA from sorted CD4+ and CD8+ cells averaged about 3.4 ug, ranging from about 0.17 to 27.4 ug. CD8+CD57+ expansion was defined as a frequency above the mean frequency observed in healthy subjects. Study-wide conclusions, independent of this receptor: Although twenty-nine CD8+ CDR3 sequences were shared by patients and controls, these sequences appeared highly expressed in patients and within the immunodominant clones of patients. Patients and healthy controls showed no significant difference in CD8+ Simpson's diversity (P=0.060).

The sample holds many counts of this clonotype. The antigen it binds to is not known. A read error may produce the germline difference seen at one junction end. TCR beta VDJ combination and CDR3 sequence profiling used genomic DNA as the template. An Illumina HiSeq 2000 was used for TCR repertoire sequencing. For the original study's pipeline: Repertoire assessment relied on Simpson's diversity index, CDR3 size and DJ length profiles, and TRBV/TRBJ rearrangement plots. The most abundant DNA sequence in the deep sequencing data was defined as the immunodominant clone. CDR3 amino acid sequences were checked for sharing between subjects and were compared against published repertoires and the VDJdb database. In-frame beta chains were kept once TCRdb had trimmed the public reads at Q25 with fastp and called clones with MiXCR. Every distinct CDR3 protein forms one entry, paired with its most common genes and DNA. The V and J calls and clone size are TCRdb's, not the authors'. The sample profile shows a few hundred thousand distinct CDR3 sequences; around 50% of them were found once. 20% of the sample lies in the top ten.

Flow cytometry had shown CD8+CD57+ cell expansion in the patients selected for sequencing. Every patient had a diagnosis of severe acquired aplastic anemia based on International Study of Aplastic Anemia and Agranulocytosis and Camitta criteria. No patient had received any therapy when blood was sampled. TCR repertoires of sorted CD4+ and CD8+ blood T cells from severe aplastic anemia patients and healthy subjects were deep-sequenced in the study. In the USA, patient enrollment took place under clinicaltrials.gov protocols 00001620, 01623167, 00001397, 00071045, 00081523 and 00961064. Ficoll-Paque density gradient centrifugation was used to isolate peripheral blood mononuclear cells. CD4+ and CD8+ T cells were sorted by FACS or magnetic beads before DNA extraction. The clonotype originates from a human donor with aplastic anemia. The sequencing input was sorted CD4+, CD8+, or CD8+CD57+ T cells (not recorded which) from PBMCs.

The CDR3 here reads CASSLGFSRNEQFF. Here is the DNA: TGTGCCAGCAGCTTAGGGTTCTCCCGCAATGAGCAGTTCTTC. The chain employs TRBV12-3 or TRBV12-4 and TRBJ2-1; no D segment can be confidently identified. From its cysteine to its phenylalanine, the CDR3 spans 14 amino acids. Only the CDR3 region is kept as DNA, spanning 42 bases read in frame from base 1.